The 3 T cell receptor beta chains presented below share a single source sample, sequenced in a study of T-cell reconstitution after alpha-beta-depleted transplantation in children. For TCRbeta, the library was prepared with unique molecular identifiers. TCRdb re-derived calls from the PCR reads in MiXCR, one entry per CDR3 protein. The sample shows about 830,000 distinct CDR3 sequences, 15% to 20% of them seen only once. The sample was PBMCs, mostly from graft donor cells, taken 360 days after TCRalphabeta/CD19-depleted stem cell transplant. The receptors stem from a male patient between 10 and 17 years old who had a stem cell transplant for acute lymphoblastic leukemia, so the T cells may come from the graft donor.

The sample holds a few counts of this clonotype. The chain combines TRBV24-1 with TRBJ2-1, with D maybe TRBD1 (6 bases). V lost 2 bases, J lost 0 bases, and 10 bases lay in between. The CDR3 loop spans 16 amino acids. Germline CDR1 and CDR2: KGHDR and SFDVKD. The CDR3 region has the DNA TGTGCCACCAGTGATTGGACAGACCCCTCCTACAATGAGCAGTTCTTC. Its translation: CATSDWTDPSYNEQFF.

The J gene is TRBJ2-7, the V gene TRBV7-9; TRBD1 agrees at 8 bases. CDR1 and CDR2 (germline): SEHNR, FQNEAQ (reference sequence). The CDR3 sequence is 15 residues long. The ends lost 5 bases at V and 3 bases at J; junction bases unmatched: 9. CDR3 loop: CASSLGTGLRYEQYF. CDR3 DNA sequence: TGTGCCAGCAGCCTTGGGACAGGCCTACGCTACGAGCAGTACTTC.

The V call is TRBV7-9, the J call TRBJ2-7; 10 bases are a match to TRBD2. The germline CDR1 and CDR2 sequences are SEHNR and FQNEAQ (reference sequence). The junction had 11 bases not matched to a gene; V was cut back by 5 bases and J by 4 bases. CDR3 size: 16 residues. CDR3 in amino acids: CASSAGLADPKYEQYF. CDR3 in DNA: TGTGCCAGCAGCGCAGGACTAGCGGACCCTAAATACGAGCAGTACTTC.